The following is a TCR beta chain sequence with its context. Its antigen is not known. This may stem from a read error, because a much larger clone lies one nucleotide away. As previously described, bulk TCR libraries were made using listed TCR primers. TCRdb independently ran MiXCR on the PCR reads; one entry per CDR3 protein. The data hold 550,000 to 750,000 distinct CDR3 sequences, with 15% to 20% observed a single time. This specimen comes from a study of molecular identifiers for immune sequencing clone quantification. Notes on the study in general: Barcode collisions between identical TCR molecules could shrink estimates of highly expanded clone sizes.

The source is a human donor in good health. Some libraries in this study had Jurkat cell RNA spiked in. The sample comprised naive CD8+ T cells from blood, with Jurkat cell RNA spiked in. Subset meaning: FACS-sorted CD8+CD4-CCR7+CD45RA+ naive T cells.

The CDR3 protein is CATSPGMDGQFF. CDR3 sequence (DNA): TGTGCCACCAGCCCAGGGATGGATGGGCAGTTCTTC. This chain joins TRBV24-1 and TRBJ2-1; perhaps TRBD1 as D (5 bases). V gave up 7 bases and J gave up 12 bases, with 15 bases separating them. CDR1 is KGHDR and CDR2 is SFDVKD in the germline V gene. The CDR3 is 12 amino acids.